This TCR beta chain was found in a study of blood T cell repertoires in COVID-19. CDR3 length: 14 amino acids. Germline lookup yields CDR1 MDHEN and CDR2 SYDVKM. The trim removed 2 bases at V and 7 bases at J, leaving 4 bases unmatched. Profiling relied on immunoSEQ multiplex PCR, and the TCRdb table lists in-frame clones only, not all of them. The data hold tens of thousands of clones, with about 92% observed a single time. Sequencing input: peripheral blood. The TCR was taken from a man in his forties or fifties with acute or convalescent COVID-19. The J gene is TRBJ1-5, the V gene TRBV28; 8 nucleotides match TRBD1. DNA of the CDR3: TGTGCCAGCAGTTTACGACAGGGGTACCAGCCCCAGCATTTT. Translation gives CASSLRQGYQPQHF.